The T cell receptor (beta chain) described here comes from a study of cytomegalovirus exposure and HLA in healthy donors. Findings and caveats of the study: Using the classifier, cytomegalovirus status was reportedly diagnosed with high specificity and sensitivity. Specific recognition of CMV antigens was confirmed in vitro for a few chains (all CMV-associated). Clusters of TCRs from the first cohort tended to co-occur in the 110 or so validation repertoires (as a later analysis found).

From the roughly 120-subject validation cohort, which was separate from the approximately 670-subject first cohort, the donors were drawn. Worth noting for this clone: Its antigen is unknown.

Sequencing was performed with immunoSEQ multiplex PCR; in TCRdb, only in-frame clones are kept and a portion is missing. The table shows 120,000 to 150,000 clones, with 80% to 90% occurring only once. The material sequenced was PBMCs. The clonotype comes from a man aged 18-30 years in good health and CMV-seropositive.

The CDR3: CAISDHNGGWESNQPQHF. The CDR3 DNA reads as TGTGCCATCAGTGATCATAACGGGGGATGGGAAAGCAATCAGCCCCAGCATTTT. The rearrangement joins TRBV10-3 to TRBJ1-5, with a weak D call TRBD1 (5 bases). This CDR3 has 18 residues. Trimming removed 3 bases at V and 1 base at J, with 19 bases between. CDR1 and CDR2 (germline): ENHRY, SYGVKD.